The next 28 T cell receptor beta chains were all read from a single sample in a study of blood T cell repertoires in COVID-19. The table came from immunoSEQ multiplex PCR; TCRdb's copy has only in-frame clones and leaves some out. The sample yields about 240,000 clones, about 88% seen once. The sample taken for sequencing was peripheral blood. These receptors all stem from a woman between 50 and 59 years old with COVID-19, enrolled during active disease.

The chain has TRBV19 and TRBJ2-7; 10 nucleotides match TRBD1. The CDR3 runs 14 residues. V shed 4 bases, J shed 7 bases, and the junction held 7 bases outside the gene matches. Germline CDR1 LNHDA, CDR2 SQIVND (reference sequence). CDR3 in DNA: TGTGCCAGTAGTAAGACAGGGGGCGCGGGGGAGCAGTACTTC. Its translation: CASSKTGGAGEQYF.

J is TRBJ1-1 and V is TRBV7-2; D is possibly TRBD1 (5 bases). The ends were cut back, 2 bases at V and 0 bases at J, with 13 bases in the middle. Per the germline V gene, CDR1 is SGHTA and CDR2 is FQGNSA. CDR3 size: 16 residues. DNA for the CDR3: TGTGCCAGCAGCTTACAGGGCAGGCGATTGAACACTGAAGCTTTCTTT. Its protein is CASSLQGRRLNTEAFF.

This chain uses TRBV24-1 with TRBJ1-4; tentatively, D is TRBD1 (5 bases). The germline gives CDR1 KGHDR, CDR2 SFDVKD. V lost 2 bases, J lost 8 bases, and 8 bases lay in between. The CDR3 loop spans 13 amino acids. The CDR3: CATSDSRTEKLFF. CDR3 sequence (DNA): TGTGCCACCAGTGATTCCCGGACAGAAAAACTGTTTTTT.

This clone has a single count. The V and J genes are TRBV9 and TRBJ2-5; 9 nucleotides line up with TRBD2. V lost 1 base, J lost 5 bases, and 15 bases stayed unmatched. The CDR3 contains 18 residues. Germline loops: CDR1 SGDLS, CDR2 YYNGEE. CDR3 protein: CASSVLSGGLKQGETQYF. The CDR3 DNA follows: TGTGCCAGCAGCGTACTCAGCGGGGGGCTAAAACAGGGCGAGACCCAGTACTTC.

J is TRBJ2-5 and V is TRBV5-1, with D possibly being TRBD1 (6 bases). The CDR3 extends over 13 amino acids. The germline V gene encodes CDR1 SGHRS and CDR2 YFSETQ. With 3 bases removed from V and 5 bases from J, the gap between germline ends came to 11 bases. The CDR3 sequence: CASSSHREETQYF. CDR3 coding DNA: TGCGCCAGCAGCTCCCACAGGGAGGAGACCCAGTACTTC. Looking up the rest from reference TRBV5-1 and TRBJ2-5 gives the full variable domain: KAGVTQTPRYLIKTRGQQVTLSCSPISGHRSVSWYQQTPGQGLQFLFEYFSETQRNKGNFPGRFSGRQFSNSRSEMNVSTLELGDSALYLCASSSHREETQYFGPGTRLLVL.

V gene TRBV5-4 combines with J gene TRBJ1-2, with D unresolved. The CDR3 length is 12 residues. The V end was cut by 1 base, the J end by 4 bases, with 5 bases between. From germline, CDR1 is SGHNT and CDR2 YYREEE (reference sequence). This CDR3 is CASSLPGYGYTF. The CDR3, as DNA: TGTGCCAGCAGCTTGCCGGGCTATGGCTACACCTTC.

The J gene is TRBJ1-1, the V gene TRBV19; D call uncertain. The CDR3 consists of 13 residues. Germline V gives CDR1 LNHDA, CDR2 SQIVND (reference sequence). Trimming shortened V by 5 bases and J by 1 base, and 8 bases separated the two germline ends. The CDR3 reads CASSPFGNTEAFF. In nucleotides, the CDR3 is TGTGCCAGTAGTCCCTTCGGGAACACTGAAGCTTTCTTT.

This clone was recorded only once. J is TRBJ2-2 and V is TRBV6-6, with 9 nucleotides matching TRBD2. V was pared by 7 bases and J by 6 bases, with 6 bases of the junction left unmatched. Germline-derived CDR1 and CDR2 are MNHNY and SVGAGI (reference sequence). CDR3 length: 14 residues. CDR3 in amino acids: CASTPAGGPGELFF. In DNA, the CDR3 is TGTGCCAGCACTCCCGCGGGGGGGCCCGGGGAGCTGTTTTTT.

The V and J genes are TRBV24-1 and TRBJ2-1; maybe TRBD2 (6 bases). The length of the CDR3 is 13 residues. CDR1 KGHDR and CDR2 SFDVKD come from the germline V gene. The V gene lost 2 bases and the J gene lost 8 bases, with 9 bases spanning the gap. The CDR3 protein is CATSDSGVDEQFF. The CDR3 DNA sequence: TGTGCCACCAGTGATTCGGGGGTGGATGAGCAGTTCTTC.

The V gene is TRBV6-5, the J gene TRBJ1-2, with TRBD1 matching 8 bases. The CDR3 has 14 residues. The V and J ends lost 6 bases and 5 bases, in that order; junction bases with no gene match: 8. Germline V gene sequence: CDR1 MNHEY, CDR2 SVGAGI. Written as DNA, the CDR3 is TGTGCCAGCAGGGCGGACAGGGCCCCTTATGGCTACACCTTC. Translating gives CASRADRAPYGYTF.

This chain's CDR3 is CATSRDRGGNYGYTF. Written as DNA, the CDR3 is TGTGCCACCAGCAGAGATCGTGGGGGGAACTATGGCTACACCTTC. The V and J genes are TRBV15 and TRBJ1-2, with D perhaps TRBD1 (5 bases). CDR3 length equals 15 residues. Trimming removed 0 bases at V and 2 bases at J, with 10 bases between. Looked up from germline, CDR1 is LNHNV and CDR2 is YYDKDF (reference sequence).

The chain couples TRBV2 to TRBJ2-1; the match to TRBD2 covers 11 bases. Trimming cost V 4 bases and J 7 bases; bases outside gene matches: 3. Germline CDR1 is SNHLY and CDR2 is FYNNEI. This CDR3 has 14 residues. This CDR3 is CASSGLAGRNEQFF. CDR3 sequence (DNA): TGTGCCAGCAGTGGACTAGCGGGGAGAAATGAGCAGTTCTTC.

The count of this clone is one. This rearrangement joins TRBV27 to TRBJ1-5, with 7 bases lining up with TRBD1. The CDR3 spans 14 residues. Germline V lookup: CDR1 MNHEY, CDR2 SMNVEV (reference sequence). V dropped 3 bases and J dropped 6; count of bases not matched to a gene: 5. The CDR3, as DNA: TGTGCCAGCAGTTTTACAGGGGATGGTCAGCCCCAGCATTTT. Residues: CASSFTGDGQPQHF.

The J gene is TRBJ1-6, the V gene TRBV30, with D hard to call. Trimming removed 1 base from V and 7 bases from J, with 8 bases in between. The CDR3 spans 13 residues. Germline V gene sequence: CDR1 GTSNPN, CDR2 SVGIG (reference sequence). The CDR3 region is CAWSALGNSPLHF. The DNA for the CDR3 is TGTGCCTGGAGTGCCCTCGGGAATTCACCCCTCCACTTT. Using reference TRBV30 and TRBJ1-6 for the parts outside the CDR3, the full variable domain is SQTIHQWPATLVQPVGSPLSLECTVEGTSNPNLYWYRQAAGRGLQLLFYSVGIGQISSEVPQNLSASRPQDRQFILSSKKLLLSDSGFYLCAWSALGNSPLHFGNGTRLTVT.

V usage is TRBV9 and J usage is TRBJ1-2; TRBD1 might be the D (6 bases). The germline V gene has CDR1 SGDLS and CDR2 YYNGEE. Between the trimmed V and J ends, which lost 3 bases and 4 bases, there was a span of 10 bases. The length of the CDR3 is 13 residues. This CDR3 is CASSAGTSYGYTF. The CDR3 bases are TGTGCCAGCAGCGCCGGGACAAGCTATGGCTACACCTTC.

V and J are TRBV27 and TRBJ2-4, with TRBD2 identical over 14 bases. The V gene end was trimmed by 5 bases and the J gene end by 1 base; junction bases not matched to a gene: 7. Germline-derived CDR1 and CDR2 are MNHEY and SMNVEV (reference sequence). This CDR3 has 18 residues. In DNA, the CDR3 is TGTGCCAGCAGTCGACTAGCGGGGGGGCCTGAGGCCAAAAACATTCAGTACTTC. It yields the protein CASSRLAGGPEAKNIQYF.

The chain links TRBV6-5 to TRBJ2-3; 9 nucleotides agree with TRBD2. The V and J ends lost 4 bases and 3 bases, in that order; junction bases with no gene match: 8. This CDR3 region has 16 residues. Germline CDR1 and CDR2: MNHEY and SVGAGI. This CDR3 reads CASSSRAGGLTDTQYF. For the CDR3, the DNA is TGTGCCAGCAGTTCTCGGGCGGGGGGGCTGACAGATACGCAGTATTTT.

The chain is built from TRBV5-8 and TRBJ2-1; maybe TRBD1 (5 bases). The germline gives CDR1 SGHTS, CDR2 YDEGEE. The CDR3 sequence is 12 residues long. Trimming took off 2 bases at V and 9 bases at J, with 9 bases between the two ends. In DNA, the CDR3 is TGTGCCAGCAGCTTTGGTACAGGTGAGCAGTTCTTC. Its protein product is CASSFGTGEQFF.

The chain links TRBV24-1 to TRBJ2-2, with D hard to call. Germline values: CDR1 KGHDR, CDR2 SFDVKD. The V and J ends lost 12 bases and 4 bases respectively, with 23 bases between them. The CDR3 is 16 residues long. The CDR3, as DNA: TGTGCCGCCAAAGGTGAGGTGTCTAATCTCACCGGGGAGCTGTTTTTT. As protein: CAAKGEVSNLTGELFF.

The chain carries TRBV10-3 and TRBJ2-1; D might be TRBD2 (5 bases). The V gene lost 4 bases and the J gene lost 0 bases, with 13 bases spanning the gap. CDR1 and CDR2 (germline): ENHRY, SYGVKD. This CDR3 is 16 amino acids long. In DNA, the CDR3 is TGTGCCATCAGTGCCCTTCGGGGTATCTCCTACAATGAGCAGTTCTTC. Residues: CAISALRGISYNEQFF.

The chain couples TRBV2 to TRBJ2-1, with D possibly matching TRBD2 (6 bases). The germline V and J ends were trimmed by 11 bases and 3 bases, with 20 bases remaining between them. Per the germline V gene, CDR1 is SNHLY and CDR2 is FYNNEI. This CDR3 contains 15 residues. This CDR3 reads CASRSRSGDYNEQFF. CDR3 in DNA: TGTGCCTCCCGAAGCAGGTCGGGGGACTACAATGAGCAGTTCTTC. The full variable domain, its missing parts supplied by reference TRBV2 and TRBJ2-1, is EPEVTQTPSHQVTQMGQEVILRCVPISNHLYFYWYRQILGQKVEFLVSFYNNEISEKSEIFDDQFSVERPDGSNFTLKIRSTKLEDSAMYFCASRSRSGDYNEQFFGPGTRLTVL.

The rearrangement links TRBV2 to TRBJ2-2, with TRBD2 matching over 12 bases. The CDR3 has 15 residues. The germline V gene has CDR1 SNHLY and CDR2 FYNNEI. V lost 7 bases to trimming and J lost 5 bases; unmatched junction nucleotides: 5. The chain's CDR3 is CASKTGTSGTGELFF. The CDR3 DNA follows: TGTGCCAGCAAGACCGGGACTAGCGGGACCGGGGAGCTGTTTTTT.

V usage is TRBV6-5 and J usage is TRBJ1-1, with D possibly matching TRBD1 (5 bases). Trimming shortened V by 8 bases and J by 0 bases, and 10 bases separated the two germline ends. Germline assignment: CDR1 MNHEY and CDR2 SVGAGI. This CDR3 has 13 amino acids. This chain's CDR3 is CASETGVNTEAFF. The CDR3 region has the DNA TGTGCCAGCGAGACGGGGGTGAACACTGAAGCTTTCTTT.

The CDR3 region is CASGLGTSGGTGELFF. The CDR3, as DNA: TGTGCTAGTGGTCTCGGGACTAGCGGGGGCACCGGGGAGCTGTTTTTT. The chain joins TRBV12-5 to TRBJ2-2; 14 bases fit TRBD2. The V and J ends lost 5 bases and 4 bases, in that order; junction bases with no gene match: 3. The CDR3 covers 16 residues. Germline loops: CDR1 LGHNT, CDR2 FRNRAP.

V and J are TRBV6-6 and TRBJ1-2, with D hard to call. V was cut by 7 bases and J by 6 bases, with 15 bases left in between. CDR1 is MNHNY, CDR2 SVGAGI, per germline (reference sequence). The CDR3 covers 13 residues. As DNA, the CDR3 is TGTGCCAGCACCCTTCCTCCGGGTAATGGCTACACCTTC. This sequence encodes CASTLPPGNGYTF.

The gene calls are TRBV19 and TRBJ1-4; D is unresolved. This CDR3 spans 13 amino acids. CDR1 is LNHDA, CDR2 SQIVND, per germline (reference sequence). The V end was cut by 6 bases, the J end by 8 bases, with 13 bases between. The CDR3 spells CASRGEGPEKLFF. CDR3 nucleotides: TGTGCCAGTAGGGGCGAGGGTCCCGAAAAACTGTTTTTT. Together with reference TRBV19 and TRBJ1-4, the CDR3 gives the full variable domain: DGGITQSPKYLFRKEGQNVTLSCEQNLNHDAMYWYRQDPGQGLRLIYYSQIVNDFQKGDIAEGYSVSREKKESFPLTVTSAQKNPTAFYLCASRGEGPEKLFFGSGTQLSVL.

The sample holds a few counts of this clone. CDR3 protein: CASNSPREAGELFF. The CDR3 bases are TGTGCCAGCAACTCTCCCAGGGAGGCCGGGGAGCTGTTTTTT. V gene TRBV7-2 combines with J gene TRBJ2-2, with a weak D call TRBD2 (6 bases). Germline loops: CDR1 SGHTA, CDR2 FQGNSA. Trimming cost V 7 bases and J 6 bases, with 15 bases left between them. CDR3 length: 14 residues.

V gene TRBV4-1 combines with J gene TRBJ2-3; D might be TRBD2 (6 bases). Deletions cut 4 bases from V and 2 bases from J, with 10 bases between. The CDR3 runs to 14 residues. Germline V gene sequence: CDR1 MGHRA, CDR2 YSYEKL. CDR3 loop: CASSPRDSTDTQYF. CDR3 DNA: TGCGCCAGCAGCCCCCGGGACTCCACAGATACGCAGTATTTT.